One sample yielded the 21 T cell receptor beta chains listed below, sequenced in a study of technical replicates of blood from a few donors. Measured with immunoSEQ multiplex PCR; TCRdb has only the in-frame clones, and not every one. Among approximately 81,000 clones listed, roughly 77% were seen once. What was sequenced was PBMCs. All receptors derive from a human donor in good health. Some clones in this sample may be carry-over from other donors' samples.

The chain links TRBV5-1 to TRBJ2-5; D is possibly TRBD2 (6 bases). CDR1 SGHRS and CDR2 YFSETQ come from the germline V gene. The CDR3 is 14 amino acids. V was shortened by 2 bases and J by 4 bases, with 12 bases between the two germline ends. The CDR3 here is CASSFGTGVETQYF. The CDR3 nucleotides are TGCGCCAGCAGCTTCGGGACTGGGGTAGAGACCCAGTACTTC.

V and J are TRBV5-1 and TRBJ1-6, with D hard to call. Germline values: CDR1 SGHRS, CDR2 YFSETQ. The CDR3 has 14 amino acids. V was cut by 6 bases and J by 8 bases, with 15 bases left in between. The CDR3 nucleotides read TGCGCCAGCACCAATGGTGGCGGTTATTCACCCCTCCACTTT. Amino acids: CASTNGGGYSPLHF.

This clone was seen more than once but under ten times. The chain combines TRBV25-1 with TRBJ2-2; 7 bases are shared with TRBD1. The CDR3 extends over 14 amino acids. With V trimmed by 3 bases and J by 6 bases, 4 bases remained unmatched. From germline, CDR1 is MGHDK and CDR2 SYGVNS. CDR3 nucleotides: TGTGCCAGCAGTGAGGGACAGTGGCCCGGGGAGCTGTTTTTT. It encodes CASSEGQWPGELFF.

This clone has only one observation. The chain is built from TRBV13 and TRBJ2-5; D gene ambiguous. The J call may be wrong; the DNA end is better matched by TRBJ2-7. The CDR3 runs 13 residues. Germline V lookup: CDR1 PRHDT, CDR2 FYEKMQ (reference sequence). CDR3 DNA sequence: TGTGCCAGCAGCCAAACCCTAGCCTACGAGCAGTACTTC. Protein: CASSQTLAYEQYF.

This clone was seen a handful of times. The chain uses TRBV5-6 and TRBJ2-1, with D maybe TRBD2 (6 bases). CDR1 is SGHDT and CDR2 is YYEEEE in the germline V gene. This CDR3 spans 18 amino acids. V lost 3 bases and J 4 bases, leaving 23 bases between the germline ends. CDR3 DNA: TGTGCCAGCAGCTCGGGTGGAGGGCTTGGGCAAAGTTACAATGAGCAGTTCTTC. Translating gives CASSSGGGLGQSYNEQFF.

The V and J genes are TRBV4-1 and TRBJ1-4; D is undetermined. The V end was cut by 0 bases, the J end by 8 bases, with 13 bases between. CDR1 is MGHRA and CDR2 is YSYEKL in the germline V gene. The CDR3 spans 15 residues. CDR3 nucleotide sequence: TGCGCCAGCAGCCAAGATCCGAGGGCCGGAGAAAAACTGTTTTTT. Protein: CASSQDPRAGEKLFF.

This clone was picked up one time. The chain employs TRBV5-6 and TRBJ2-2; D not certain. This CDR3 contains 14 residues. V was clipped by 2 bases and J by 4 bases, with 9 bases between them. Germline assignment: CDR1 SGHDT and CDR2 YYEEEE. The CDR3 bases are TGTGCCAGCAGCTTTCCTGTGAGCACCGGGGAGCTGTTTTTT. Amino acid sequence: CASSFPVSTGELFF.

The V and J genes are TRBV5-1 and TRBJ1-3; D unresolved. The V end lost 4 bases, the J end lost 1 base, and 15 bases lay between the germline ends. Germline CDR1 SGHRS, CDR2 YFSETQ. CDR3 length: 16 residues. The CDR3 sequence is CASSPEAGRSGNTIYF. CDR3 DNA: TGCGCCAGCAGCCCGGAGGCAGGACGATCTGGAAACACCATATATTTT.

This clone was observed once. The CDR3 reads CASSLPRGVGEQFF. CDR3 bases: TGTGCCAGCAGTCTACCCAGGGGTGTGGGAGAGCAGTTCTTC. The gene calls are TRBV5-8 and TRBJ2-1; TRBD1 might be the D (6 bases). The germline V and J ends were trimmed by 5 bases and 10 bases, with 19 bases remaining between them. Germline-derived CDR1 and CDR2 are SGHTS and YDEGEE. CDR3 length: 14 residues.

The chain recombines TRBV18 with TRBJ2-7; no firm D call. This CDR3 has 14 amino acids. V was trimmed by 1 base and J by 7 bases, leaving 14 bases between them. The germline V gene has CDR1 KGHSH and CDR2 LQKENI. DNA for the CDR3: TGTGCCAGCTCACCACAGCCGACTCCGTGGGAGCAGTACTTC. This sequence encodes CASSPQPTPWEQYF.

V and J are TRBV13 and TRBJ2-5, with D uncertain. There are 14 residues in the CDR3. The ends were cut back, 2 bases at V and 1 base at J, with 8 bases in the middle. The germline V gene has CDR1 PRHDT and CDR2 FYEKMQ (reference sequence). DNA of the CDR3: TGTGCCAGCAGCTTATATAGGAGCCAAGAGACCCAGTACTTC. This encodes CASSLYRSQETQYF.

The CDR3, as DNA: TGTGCCTGGATTCCCGACCGCGGGGCTTACGAGCAGTACTTC. Translation gives CAWIPDRGAYEQYF. The chain is built from TRBV30 and TRBJ2-7, with TRBD2 as a possible D gene (6 bases). The CDR3 extends over 14 amino acids. Germline CDR1 is GTSNPN and CDR2 is SVGIG (reference sequence). Trimming cost V 4 bases and J 4 bases, with 17 bases left between them.

The chain recombines TRBV30 with TRBJ1-1; D is unclear. CDR3 length: 11 residues. Trimming removed 8 bases at V and 5 bases at J, with 12 bases between. Germline-derived CDR1 and CDR2 are GTSNPN and SVGIG (reference sequence). CDR3 loop: CASIGGTEAFF. The CDR3 coding sequence is TGTGCCAGCATCGGAGGGACTGAAGCTTTCTTT.

The genes are TRBV5-1 and TRBJ1-4; TRBD1 aligns across 7 bases. Germline V gene data show CDR1 as SGHRS and CDR2 as YFSETQ. V shed 0 bases and J 7 bases; nucleotides not matched to a gene: 9. This CDR3 is 16 amino acids long. The CDR3 sequence is CASSLGPTGSSEKLFF. CDR3 in DNA: TGCGCCAGCAGCTTGGGGCCGACAGGGTCAAGTGAAAAACTGTTTTTT.

This rearrangement joins TRBV9 to TRBJ1-6; weak D call: TRBD1 (5 bases). Germline V gene lookup returns CDR1 SGDLS and CDR2 YYNGEE. Trimming stripped 4 bases from V and 0 bases from J, with 11 bases between. The CDR3 spans 16 residues. CDR3 sequence: CASSRDSYSYNSPLHF. The DNA for the CDR3 is TGTGCCAGCAGCAGAGACAGTTACTCCTATAATTCACCCCTCCACTTT.

The gene calls are TRBV9 and TRBJ1-2; the D gene is possibly TRBD1 (5 bases). Germline CDR1 and CDR2: SGDLS and YYNGEE. Trimming left V 3 bases short and J 0 bases short, with 18 bases between. The CDR3 consists of 17 residues. The CDR3 region is CASSDRDGRGANYGYTF. CDR3 DNA sequence: TGTGCCAGCAGCGACCGGGACGGGAGAGGGGCTAACTATGGCTACACCTTC.

The chain uses TRBV4-3 and TRBJ2-5; no definite D call. V shed 0 bases and J shed 3 bases, with 8 bases lying between them. Germline V gene sequence: CDR1 LGHNA, CDR2 YSLEER. The CDR3 totals 14 residues. The CDR3 is CASSQDAREETQYF. DNA for the CDR3: TGCGCCAGCAGCCAAGATGCCCGGGAAGAGACCCAGTACTTC.

The rearrangement joins TRBV27 to TRBJ2-7; TRBD2 might be the D (6 bases). The CDR3 sequence is 16 residues long. Germline V gene lookup returns CDR1 MNHEY and CDR2 SMNVEV (reference sequence). Trimming took 1 base from V and 3 from J, leaving 16 bases between them. The CDR3 region is CASSLFGGDGGYEQYF. The DNA for the CDR3 is TGTGCCAGCAGTTTATTTGGCGGGGACGGGGGCTACGAGCAGTACTTC.

The rearrangement joins TRBV6-5 to TRBJ1-3; D gene ambiguous. Germline CDR1 reads MNHEY; CDR2 reads SVGAGI. The CDR3 contains 16 residues. Deletions cut 2 bases from V and 4 bases from J, with 15 bases between. This CDR3 is CASSYGEGGTGNTIYF. In DNA form, the CDR3 reads TGTGCCAGCAGTTACGGGGAGGGAGGCACCGGAAACACCATATATTTT.

The chain recombines TRBV7-3 with TRBJ1-2; D not certain. This CDR3 spans 14 amino acids. Per the germline V gene, CDR1 is SGHTA and CDR2 is FQGTGA. V lost 0 bases and J 2 bases, leaving 7 bases between the germline ends. The CDR3 nucleotides are TGTGCCAGCAGCTTAACGGCCGGGAACTATGGCTACACCTTC. As protein: CASSLTAGNYGYTF.

The rearrangement links TRBV18 to TRBJ1-1, with D perhaps matching TRBD1 (6 bases). The CDR3 loop spans 13 amino acids. In germline, CDR1 is KGHSH, CDR2 LQKENI. V was trimmed by 6 bases and J by 4 bases, leaving 12 bases between them. The CDR3 loop reads CASSATGTTEAFF. The CDR3 DNA follows: TGTGCCAGCTCCGCGACAGGAACCACTGAAGCTTTCTTT.